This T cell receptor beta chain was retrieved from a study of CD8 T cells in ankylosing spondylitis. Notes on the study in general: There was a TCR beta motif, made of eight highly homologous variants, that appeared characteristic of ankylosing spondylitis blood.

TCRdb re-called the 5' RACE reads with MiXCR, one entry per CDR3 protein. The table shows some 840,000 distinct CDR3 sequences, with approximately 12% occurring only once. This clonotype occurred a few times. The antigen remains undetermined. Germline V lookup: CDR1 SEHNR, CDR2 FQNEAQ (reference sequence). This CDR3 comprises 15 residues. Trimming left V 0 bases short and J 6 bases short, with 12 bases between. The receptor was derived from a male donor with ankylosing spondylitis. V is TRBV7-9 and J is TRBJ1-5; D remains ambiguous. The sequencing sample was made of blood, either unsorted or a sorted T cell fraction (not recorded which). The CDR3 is CASSLAGPRGQPQHF. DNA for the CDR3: TGTGCCAGCAGCTTAGCAGGCCCAAGAGGTCAGCCCCAGCATTTT.